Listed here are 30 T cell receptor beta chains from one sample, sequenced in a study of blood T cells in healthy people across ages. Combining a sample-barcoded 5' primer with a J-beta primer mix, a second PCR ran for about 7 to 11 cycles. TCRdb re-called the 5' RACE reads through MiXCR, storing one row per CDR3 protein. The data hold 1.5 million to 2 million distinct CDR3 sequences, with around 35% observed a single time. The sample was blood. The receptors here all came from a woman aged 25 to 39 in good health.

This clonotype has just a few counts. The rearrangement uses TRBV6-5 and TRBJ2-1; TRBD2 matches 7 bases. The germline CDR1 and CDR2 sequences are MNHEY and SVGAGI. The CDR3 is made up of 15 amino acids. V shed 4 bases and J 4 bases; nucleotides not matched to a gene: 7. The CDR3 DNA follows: TGTGCCAGCAGTTCGGGGGGTACCGCGTACAATGAGCAGTTCTTC. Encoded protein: CASSSGGTAYNEQFF.

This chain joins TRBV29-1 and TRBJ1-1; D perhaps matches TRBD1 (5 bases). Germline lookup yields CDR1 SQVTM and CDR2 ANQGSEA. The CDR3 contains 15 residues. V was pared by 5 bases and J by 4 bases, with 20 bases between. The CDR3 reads CSVRTARGWGTEAFF. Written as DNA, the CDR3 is TGCAGCGTTAGGACTGCTCGGGGGTGGGGCACTGAAGCTTTCTTT.

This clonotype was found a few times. CDR3 bases: TGCGCCAGCAGCTTGGCCGGCGGAGCCAACACCGGGGAGCTGTTTTTT. This codes for CASSLAGGANTGELFF. The V call is TRBV5-1, the J call TRBJ2-2; no firm D call. Germline V gene sequence: CDR1 SGHRS, CDR2 YFSETQ. V lost 0 bases to trimming and J lost 2 bases, with 11 bases between them. The length of the CDR3 is 16 residues.

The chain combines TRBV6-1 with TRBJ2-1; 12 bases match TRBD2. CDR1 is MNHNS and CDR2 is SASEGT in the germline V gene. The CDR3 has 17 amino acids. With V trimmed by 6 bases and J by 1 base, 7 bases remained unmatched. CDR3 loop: CASSSWTSGVSYNEQFF. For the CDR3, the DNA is TGTGCCAGCAGCTCCTGGACTAGCGGGGTGTCCTACAATGAGCAGTTCTTC.

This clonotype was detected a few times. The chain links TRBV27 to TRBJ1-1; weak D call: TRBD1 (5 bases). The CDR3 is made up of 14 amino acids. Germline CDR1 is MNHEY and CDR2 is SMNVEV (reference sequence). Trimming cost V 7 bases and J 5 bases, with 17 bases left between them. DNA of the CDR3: TGTGCCAGCAACCCCGGGGCCTCGAGGACTGAAGCTTTCTTT. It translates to CASNPGASRTEAFF.

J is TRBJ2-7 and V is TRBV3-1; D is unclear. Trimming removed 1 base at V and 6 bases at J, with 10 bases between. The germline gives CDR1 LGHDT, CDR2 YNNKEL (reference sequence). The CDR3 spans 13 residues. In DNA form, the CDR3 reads TGTGCCAGCAGCCAAGTTCCCTCGGGCGAGCAGTACTTC. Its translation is CASSQVPSGEQYF.

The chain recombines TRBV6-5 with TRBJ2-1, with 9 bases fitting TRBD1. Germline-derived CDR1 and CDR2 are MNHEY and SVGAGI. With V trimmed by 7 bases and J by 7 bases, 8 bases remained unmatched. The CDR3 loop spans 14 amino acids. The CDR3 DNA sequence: TGTGCCAGCACCTCGGGGGGACAGGGAAATGAGCAGTTCTTC. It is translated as CASTSGGQGNEQFF.

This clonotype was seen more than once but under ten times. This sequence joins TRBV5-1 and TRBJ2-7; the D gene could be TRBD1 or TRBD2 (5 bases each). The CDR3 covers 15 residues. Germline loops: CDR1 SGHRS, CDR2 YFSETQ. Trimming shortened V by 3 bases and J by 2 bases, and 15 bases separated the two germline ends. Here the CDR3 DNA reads TGCGCCAGCAGCTCCGGGACGGTGGATACCTACGAGCAGTACTTC. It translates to CASSSGTVDTYEQYF.

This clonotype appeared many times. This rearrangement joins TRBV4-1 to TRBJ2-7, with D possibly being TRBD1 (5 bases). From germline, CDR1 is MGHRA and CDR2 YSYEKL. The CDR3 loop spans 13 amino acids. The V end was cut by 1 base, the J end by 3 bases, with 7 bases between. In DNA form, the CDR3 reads TGCGCCAGCAGCCAAGTCCAGGGCTACGAGCAGTACTTC. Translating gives CASSQVQGYEQYF.

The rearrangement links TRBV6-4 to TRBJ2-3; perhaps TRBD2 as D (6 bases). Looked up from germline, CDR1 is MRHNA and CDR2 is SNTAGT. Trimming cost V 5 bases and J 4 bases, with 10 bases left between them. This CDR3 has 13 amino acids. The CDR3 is CASSRDSPDTQYF. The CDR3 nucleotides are TGTGCCAGCAGTCGGGACTCGCCAGATACGCAGTATTTT.

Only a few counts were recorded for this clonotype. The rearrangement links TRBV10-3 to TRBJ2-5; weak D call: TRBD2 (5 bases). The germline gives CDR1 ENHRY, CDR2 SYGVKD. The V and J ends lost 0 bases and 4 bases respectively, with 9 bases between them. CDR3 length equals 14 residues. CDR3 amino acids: CAISESGSAETQYF. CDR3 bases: TGTGCCATCAGTGAGTCGGGTAGCGCAGAGACCCAGTACTTC.

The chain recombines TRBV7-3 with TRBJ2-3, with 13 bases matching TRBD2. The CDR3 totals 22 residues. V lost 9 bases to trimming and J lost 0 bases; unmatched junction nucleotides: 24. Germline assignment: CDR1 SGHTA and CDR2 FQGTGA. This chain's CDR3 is CARIFMVPGTSGTLSSTDTQYF. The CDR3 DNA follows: TGTGCCAGAATATTTATGGTGCCCGGGACTAGCGGGACCCTATCTAGCACAGATACGCAGTATTTT.

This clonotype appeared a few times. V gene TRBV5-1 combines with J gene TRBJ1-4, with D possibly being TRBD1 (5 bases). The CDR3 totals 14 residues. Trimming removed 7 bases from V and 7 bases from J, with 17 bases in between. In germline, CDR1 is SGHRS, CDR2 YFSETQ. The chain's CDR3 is CASAQGQGGEKLFF. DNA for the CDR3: TGCGCCAGCGCCCAAGGGCAGGGAGGTGAAAAACTGTTTTTT.

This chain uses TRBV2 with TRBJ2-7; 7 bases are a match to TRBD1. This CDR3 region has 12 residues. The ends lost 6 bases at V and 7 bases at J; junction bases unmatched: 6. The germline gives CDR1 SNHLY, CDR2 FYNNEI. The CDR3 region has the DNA TGTGCCAGCAGGGGACAGCCTCAGGAGCAGTACTTC. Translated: CASRGQPQEQYF.

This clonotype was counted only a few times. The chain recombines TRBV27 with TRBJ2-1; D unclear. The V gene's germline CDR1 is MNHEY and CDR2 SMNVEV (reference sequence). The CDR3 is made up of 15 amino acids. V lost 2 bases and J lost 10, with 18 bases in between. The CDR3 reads CASSLLTNRIREQFF. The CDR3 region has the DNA TGTGCCAGCAGTTTACTAACAAATCGGATCCGGGAGCAGTTCTTC.

The CDR3, as DNA: TGTGCCAGCAGTGAAGGGGGGATCCTGGAGGTGCCCCAGCATTTT. Translated, it gives CASSEGGILEVPQHF. The chain couples TRBV2 to TRBJ1-5; D possibly corresponds to TRBD1 (5 bases). V lost 1 base to trimming and J lost 9 bases, with 16 bases between them. Looked up from germline, CDR1 is SNHLY and CDR2 is FYNNEI. The CDR3 has 15 residues.

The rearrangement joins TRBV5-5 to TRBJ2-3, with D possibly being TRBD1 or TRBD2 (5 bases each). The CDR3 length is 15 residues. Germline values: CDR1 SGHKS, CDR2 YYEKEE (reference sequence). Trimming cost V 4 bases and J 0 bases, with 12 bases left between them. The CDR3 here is CASSLQWDSTDTQYF. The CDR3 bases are TGTGCCAGCAGCCTCCAGTGGGACAGCACAGATACGCAGTATTTT. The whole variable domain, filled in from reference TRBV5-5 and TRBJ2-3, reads DAGVTQSPTHLIKTRGQQVTLRCSPISGHKSVSWYQQVLGQGPQFIFQYYEKEERGRGNFPDRFSARQFPNYSSELNVNALLLGDSALYLCASSLQWDSTDTQYFGPGTRLTVL.

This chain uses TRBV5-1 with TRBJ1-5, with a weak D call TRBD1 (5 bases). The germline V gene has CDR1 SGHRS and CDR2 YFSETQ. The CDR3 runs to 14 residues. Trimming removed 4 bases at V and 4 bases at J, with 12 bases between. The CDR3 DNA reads TGCGCCAGCAGCAAGGGGTCAGGGAATCAGCCCCAGCATTTT. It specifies CASSKGSGNQPQHF.

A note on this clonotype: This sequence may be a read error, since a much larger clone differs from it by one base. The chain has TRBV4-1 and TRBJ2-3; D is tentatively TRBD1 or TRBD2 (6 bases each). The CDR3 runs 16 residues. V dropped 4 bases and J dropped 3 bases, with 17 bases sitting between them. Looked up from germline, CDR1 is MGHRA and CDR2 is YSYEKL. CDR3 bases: TGCGCCAGCAGCCGGACACGCGGAGGGGGAACAGATACGCAGTATTTT. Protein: CASSRTRGGGTDTQYF.

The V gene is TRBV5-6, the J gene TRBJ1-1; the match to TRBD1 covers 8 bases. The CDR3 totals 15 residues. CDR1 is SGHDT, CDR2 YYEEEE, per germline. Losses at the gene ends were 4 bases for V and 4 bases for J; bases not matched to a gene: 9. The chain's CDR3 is CASSIDRGSSTEAFF. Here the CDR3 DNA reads TGTGCCAGCAGCATCGACAGGGGTAGTAGCACTGAAGCTTTCTTT.

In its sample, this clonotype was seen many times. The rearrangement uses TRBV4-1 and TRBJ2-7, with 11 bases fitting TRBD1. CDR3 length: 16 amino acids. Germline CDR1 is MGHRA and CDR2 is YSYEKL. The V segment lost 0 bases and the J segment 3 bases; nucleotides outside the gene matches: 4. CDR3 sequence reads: CASSQDRDRGIYEQYF. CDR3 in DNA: TGCGCCAGCAGCCAAGACCGGGACAGGGGGATCTACGAGCAGTACTTC.

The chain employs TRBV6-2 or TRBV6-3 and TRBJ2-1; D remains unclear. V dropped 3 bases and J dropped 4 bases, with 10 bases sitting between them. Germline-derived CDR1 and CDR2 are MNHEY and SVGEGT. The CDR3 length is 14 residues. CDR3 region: CASSYAAAYNEQFF. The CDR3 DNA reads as TGTGCCAGCAGTTATGCGGCGGCGTACAATGAGCAGTTCTTC.

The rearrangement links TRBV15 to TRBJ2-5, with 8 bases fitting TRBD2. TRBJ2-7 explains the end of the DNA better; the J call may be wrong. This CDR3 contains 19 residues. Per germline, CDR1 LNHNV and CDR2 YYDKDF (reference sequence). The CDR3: CATSRDFSSHGTRSYEQYF. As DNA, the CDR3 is TGTGCCACCAGCAGAGATTTTTCCTCGCATGGGACTAGATCCTACGAGCAGTACTTC.

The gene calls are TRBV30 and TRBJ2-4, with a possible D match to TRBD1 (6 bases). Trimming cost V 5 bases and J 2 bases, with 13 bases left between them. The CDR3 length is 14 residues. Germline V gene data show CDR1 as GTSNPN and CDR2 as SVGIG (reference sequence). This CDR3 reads CAWSGHPTKNIQYF. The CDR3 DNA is TGTGCCTGGTCGGGACACCCAACCAAAAACATTCAGTACTTC.

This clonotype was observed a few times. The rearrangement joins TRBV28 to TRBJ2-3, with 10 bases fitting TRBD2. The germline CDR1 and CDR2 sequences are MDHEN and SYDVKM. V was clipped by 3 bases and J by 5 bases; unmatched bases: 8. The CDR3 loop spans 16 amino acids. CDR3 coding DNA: TGTGCCAGCAGTTTGGCTAGCGGGAGACAGGGAGATACGCAGTATTTT. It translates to CASSLASGRQGDTQYF.

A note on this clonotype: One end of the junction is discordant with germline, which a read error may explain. CDR3 in amino acids: CASSLTAWVSHEQYF. CDR3 coding DNA: TGCGCCAGCAGCTTAACGGCCTGGGTCTCCCACGAGCAGTACTTC. J is TRBJ2-7 and V is TRBV5-1; no definite D call. This CDR3 is 15 amino acids long. The V gene's germline CDR1 is SGHRS and CDR2 YFSETQ.

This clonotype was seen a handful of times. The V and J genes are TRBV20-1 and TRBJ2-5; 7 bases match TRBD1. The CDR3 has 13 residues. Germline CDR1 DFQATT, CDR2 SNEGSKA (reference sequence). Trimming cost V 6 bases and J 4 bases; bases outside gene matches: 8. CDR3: CSAFGTVGETQYF. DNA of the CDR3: TGCAGTGCGTTCGGGACAGTTGGAGAGACCCAGTACTTC.

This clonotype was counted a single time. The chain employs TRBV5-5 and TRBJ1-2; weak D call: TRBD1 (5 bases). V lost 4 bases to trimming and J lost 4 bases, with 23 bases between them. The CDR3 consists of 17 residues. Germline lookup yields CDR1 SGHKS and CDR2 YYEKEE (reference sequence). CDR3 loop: CASSRVGESGSFYGYTF. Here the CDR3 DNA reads TGTGCCAGCAGCCGCGTTGGGGAGTCAGGGAGTTTCTATGGCTACACCTTC. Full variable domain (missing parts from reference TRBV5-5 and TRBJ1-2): DAGVTQSPTHLIKTRGQQVTLRCSPISGHKSVSWYQQVLGQGPQFIFQYYEKEERGRGNFPDRFSARQFPNYSSELNVNALLLGDSALYLCASSRVGESGSFYGYTFGSGTRLTVV.

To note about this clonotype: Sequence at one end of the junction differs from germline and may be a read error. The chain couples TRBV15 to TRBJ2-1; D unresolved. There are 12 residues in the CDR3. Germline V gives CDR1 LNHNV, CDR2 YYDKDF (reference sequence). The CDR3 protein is CATSRVGNVQFF. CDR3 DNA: TGTGCCACCAGCAGAGTAGGGAATGTGCAGTTCTTC. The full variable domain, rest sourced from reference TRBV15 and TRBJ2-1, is DAMVIQNPRYQVTQFGKPVTLSCSQTLNHNVMYWYQQKSSQAPKLLFHYYDKDFNNEADTPDNFQSRRPNTSFCFLDIRSPGLGDTAMYLCATSRVGNVQFFGPGTRLTVL.

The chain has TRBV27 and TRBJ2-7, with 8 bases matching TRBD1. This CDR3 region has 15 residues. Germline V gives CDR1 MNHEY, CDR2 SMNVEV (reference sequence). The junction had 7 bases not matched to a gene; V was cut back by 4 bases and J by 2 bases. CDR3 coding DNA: TGTGCCAGCAGTTCCGGACAGGGATTTCCCTACGAGCAGTACTTC. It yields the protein CASSSGQGFPYEQYF.